At least ten counts were recorded for the clone carrying this T cell receptor (beta chain). This sample was taken from a study of T cells after yellow fever vaccination. There are 15 residues in the CDR3. Unmatched junction bases numbered 10, after V lost 6 bases and J lost 7 bases. It was through 5'RACE template switching that TCR cDNA was made, with a universal primer site and UMIs added. One entry per CDR3 protein results from TCRdb running MiXCR on the 5' RACE reads. This table holds 42,000 or so distinct CDR3 sequences, about 6.8% found once. The V gene is TRBV12-3 or TRBV12-4, the J gene TRBJ2-1; 9 positions match TRBD2. This TCR came from a man aged 25-40 years who received the YFV17D yellow fever vaccine. This specimen consisted of CD8+ T cells not binding an NS4B(214-222) dextramer, sorted from PBMCs, obtained 45 days after the yellow fever booster vaccination. This chain's CDR3 is CASSGTRTSVNEQFF. In DNA form, the CDR3 reads TGTGCCAGCAGCGGAACCCGGACTAGCGTTAATGAGCAGTTCTTC.